This T cell receptor (beta chain) was recovered during a study of shared clonotypes between healthy human individuals. Study-level results: Across a handful of donors, naive CD4 shared 5% to 6%, naive CD8 about 3.2%, memory CD4 more than 2%, memory CD8 about 0.38%.

The protocol was immunoSEQ multiplex PCR, while the TCRdb copy is restricted to in-frame clones and leaves out a portion. Of roughly 2.1 million clones listed, about 92% are singletons. This clone was counted once. What it binds is unknown. Positive CCR7 selection of CD45RO-negative cells yielded the naive CD8 cells, and terminally differentiated effector memory CD45RA+ cells were excluded. Trimming removed 4 bases from V and 8 bases from J, with 16 bases in between. Per the germline V gene, CDR1 is SGDLS and CDR2 is YYNGEE. This CDR3 has 14 amino acids. The chain uses TRBV9 and TRBJ2-1; no firm D call. The sequence came from a man between 18 and 29 years old in good health. Some clones in this sample may be carry-over from other donors' samples. Specimen: naive CD8+ T cells from PBMCs. CDR3 nucleotide sequence: TGTGCCAGCAGCTCGACACCTAGTGTTGATGAGCAGTTCTTC. Protein: CASSSTPSVDEQFF.